The present TCR beta chain was sequenced within a study of CD8+CD57+ T cells in acquired aplastic anemia. Study information: On average, sorted CD4+ and CD8+ cells gave 3.2 ug of DNA. Reads per healthy sample averaged roughly 9.9 million (CD4+) and some 12 million (CD8+).

For this clonotype: Its antigen is unknown.

Genomic DNA constituted the template upon which TCR beta VDJ and CDR3 profiling was performed. TCRdb recomputed calls from the reads with MiXCR, one row per CDR3 protein. Of some 240,000 distinct CDR3 sequences in the sample, approximately 35% were seen once. The CDR3 sequence is 16 residues long. Trimming removed 1 base at V and 2 bases at J, with 12 bases between. Per germline, CDR1 KGHSH and CDR2 LQKENI. General study findings and limits: Patients did not significantly differ from controls in CD8+ Simpson's diversity.

Input material: sorted CD4+, CD8+, or CD8+CD57+ T cells (not recorded which) from PBMCs. The V and J genes are TRBV18 and TRBJ1-3, with a tentative D call TRBD1 (5 bases). The sequence was collected from a human donor in good health, serving as a control. DNA for the CDR3: TGTGCCAGCTCACCACAAACCGGGACGACTGGAAACACCATATATTTT. As protein: CASSPQTGTTGNTIYF.